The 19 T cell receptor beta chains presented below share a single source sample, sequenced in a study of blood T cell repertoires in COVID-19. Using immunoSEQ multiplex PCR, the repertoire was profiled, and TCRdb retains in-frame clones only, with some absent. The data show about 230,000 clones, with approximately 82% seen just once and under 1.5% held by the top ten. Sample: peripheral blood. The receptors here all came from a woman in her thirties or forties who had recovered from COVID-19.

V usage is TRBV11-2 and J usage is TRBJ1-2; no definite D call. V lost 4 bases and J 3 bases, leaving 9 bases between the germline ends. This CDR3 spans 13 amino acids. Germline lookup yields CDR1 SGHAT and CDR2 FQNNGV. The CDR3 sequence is CASSSEGDYGYTF. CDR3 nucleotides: TGTGCCAGCAGCTCGGAGGGAGACTATGGCTACACCTTC.

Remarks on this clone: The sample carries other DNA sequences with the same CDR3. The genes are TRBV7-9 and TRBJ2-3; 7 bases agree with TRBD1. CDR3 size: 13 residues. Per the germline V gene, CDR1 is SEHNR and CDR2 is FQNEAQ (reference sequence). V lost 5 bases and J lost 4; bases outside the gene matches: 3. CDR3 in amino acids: CASSPRGPDTQYF. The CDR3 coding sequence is TGTGCCAGCAGCCCGAGGGGGCCAGATACGCAGTATTTT.

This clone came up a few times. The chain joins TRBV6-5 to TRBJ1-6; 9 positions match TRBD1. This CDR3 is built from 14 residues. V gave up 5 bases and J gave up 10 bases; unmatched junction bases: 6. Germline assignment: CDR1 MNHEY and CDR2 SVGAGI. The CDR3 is CASSRQQGASPLHF. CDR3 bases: TGTGCCAGCAGTAGACAACAGGGGGCCTCACCCCTCCACTTT.

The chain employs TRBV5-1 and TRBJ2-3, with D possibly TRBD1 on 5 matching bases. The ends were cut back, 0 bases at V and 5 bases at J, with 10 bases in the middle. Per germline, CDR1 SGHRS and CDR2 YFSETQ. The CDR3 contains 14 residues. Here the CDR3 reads CASSLAVDRDTQYF. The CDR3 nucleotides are TGCGCCAGCAGCTTGGCCGTAGACAGAGATACGCAGTATTTT.

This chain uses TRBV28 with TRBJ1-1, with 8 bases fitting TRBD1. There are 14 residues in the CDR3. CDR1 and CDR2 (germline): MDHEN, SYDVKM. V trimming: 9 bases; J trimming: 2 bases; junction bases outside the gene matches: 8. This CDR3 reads CASSTGGKNTEAFF. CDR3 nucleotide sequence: TGTGCCAGTTCAACAGGGGGAAAAAACACTGAAGCTTTCTTT.

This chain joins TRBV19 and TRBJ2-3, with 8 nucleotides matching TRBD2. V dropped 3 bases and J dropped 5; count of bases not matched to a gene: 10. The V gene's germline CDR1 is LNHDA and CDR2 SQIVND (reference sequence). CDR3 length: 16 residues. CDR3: CASSILAGLGLDTQYF. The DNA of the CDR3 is TGTGCCAGTAGTATTCTAGCGGGCCTGGGCCTAGATACGCAGTATTTT.

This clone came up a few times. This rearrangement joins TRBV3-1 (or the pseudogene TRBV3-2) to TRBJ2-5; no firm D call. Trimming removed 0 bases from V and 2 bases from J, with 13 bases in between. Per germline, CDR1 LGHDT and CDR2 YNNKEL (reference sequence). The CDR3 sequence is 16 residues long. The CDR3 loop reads CASSQDLVSGQETQYF. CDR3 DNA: TGTGCCAGCAGCCAAGATCTAGTATCTGGACAAGAGACCCAGTACTTC.

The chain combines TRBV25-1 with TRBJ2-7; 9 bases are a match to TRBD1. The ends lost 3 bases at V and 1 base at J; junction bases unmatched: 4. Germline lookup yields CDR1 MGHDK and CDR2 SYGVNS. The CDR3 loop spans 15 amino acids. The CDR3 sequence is CASSEGQGASYEQYF. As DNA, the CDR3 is TGTGCCAGCAGTGAGGGACAGGGAGCGTCCTACGAGCAGTACTTC.

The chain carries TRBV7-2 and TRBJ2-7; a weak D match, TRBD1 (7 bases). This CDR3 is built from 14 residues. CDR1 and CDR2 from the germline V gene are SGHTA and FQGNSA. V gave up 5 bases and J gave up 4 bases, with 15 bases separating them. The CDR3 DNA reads TGTGCCAGCAGCAAGAACCAGGGGGGATACGAGCAGTACTTC. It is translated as CASSKNQGGYEQYF. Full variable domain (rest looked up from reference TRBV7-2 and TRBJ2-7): GAGVSQSPSNKVTEKGKDVELRCDPISGHTALYWYRQSLGQGLEFLIYFQGNSAPDKSGLPSDRFSAERTGGSVSTLTIQRTQQEDSAVYLCASSKNQGGYEQYFGPGTRLTVT.

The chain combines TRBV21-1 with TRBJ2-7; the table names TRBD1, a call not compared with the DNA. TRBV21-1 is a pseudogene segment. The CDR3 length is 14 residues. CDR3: CASSNHLADYEQYF. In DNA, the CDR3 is TGTGCCAGCAGCAATCACCTTGCAGACTACGAGCAGTACTTC.

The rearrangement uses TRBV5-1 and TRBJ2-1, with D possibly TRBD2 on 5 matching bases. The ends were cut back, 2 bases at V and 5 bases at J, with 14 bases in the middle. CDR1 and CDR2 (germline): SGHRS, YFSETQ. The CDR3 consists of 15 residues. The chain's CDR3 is CASSFGLIGDNEQFF. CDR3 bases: TGCGCCAGCAGCTTCGGACTCATCGGGGACAATGAGCAGTTCTTC.

CDR3 nucleotide sequence: TGTGCCACCAGCAGAGATGGACTAGCGGGGAACATTCAGTACTTC. This gives the protein CATSRDGLAGNIQYF. This chain connects TRBV15 to TRBJ2-4, with TRBD2 matching 12 bases. J lost 7 bases, V lost 0 bases, and 1 base had no gene match. The germline V gene encodes CDR1 LNHNV and CDR2 YYDKDF (reference sequence). The CDR3 loop spans 15 amino acids. Using reference TRBV15 and TRBJ2-4 for the parts outside the CDR3, the full variable domain is DAMVIQNPRYQVTQFGKPVTLSCSQTLNHNVMYWYQQKSSQAPKLLFHYYDKDFNNEADTPDNFQSRRPNTSFCFLDIRSPGLGDTAMYLCATSRDGLAGNIQYFGAGTRLSVL.

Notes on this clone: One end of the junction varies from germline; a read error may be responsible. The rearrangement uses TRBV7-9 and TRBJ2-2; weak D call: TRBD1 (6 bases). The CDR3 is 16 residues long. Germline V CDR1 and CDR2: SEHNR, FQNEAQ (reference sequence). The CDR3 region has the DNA TGTGCCAGCAGCCTAGCACAGGGAAGTAACACCGGGGAGCTGTTTTTT. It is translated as CASSLAQGSNTGELFF.

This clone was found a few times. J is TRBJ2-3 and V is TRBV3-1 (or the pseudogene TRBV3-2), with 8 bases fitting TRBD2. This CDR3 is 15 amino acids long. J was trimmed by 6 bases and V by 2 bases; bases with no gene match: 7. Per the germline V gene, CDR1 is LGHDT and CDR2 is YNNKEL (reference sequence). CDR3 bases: TGTGCCAGCAGCCAACGGACTAGCTATTTCGATACGCAGTATTTT. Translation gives CASSQRTSYFDTQYF.

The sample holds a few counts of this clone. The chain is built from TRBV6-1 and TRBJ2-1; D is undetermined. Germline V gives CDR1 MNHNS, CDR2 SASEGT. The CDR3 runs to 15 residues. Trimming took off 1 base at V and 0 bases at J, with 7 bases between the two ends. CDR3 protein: CASSEGSSSYNEQFF. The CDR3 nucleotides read TGTGCCAGCAGTGAAGGGAGCAGCTCCTACAATGAGCAGTTCTTC.

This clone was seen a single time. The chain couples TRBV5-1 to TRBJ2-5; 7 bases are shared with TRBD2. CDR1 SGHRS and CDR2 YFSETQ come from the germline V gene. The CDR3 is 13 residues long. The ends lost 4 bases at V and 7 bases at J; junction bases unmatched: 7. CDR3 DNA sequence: TGCGCCAGCAGCCCGGAGGGAGGGGTGACCCAGTACTTC. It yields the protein CASSPEGGVTQYF.

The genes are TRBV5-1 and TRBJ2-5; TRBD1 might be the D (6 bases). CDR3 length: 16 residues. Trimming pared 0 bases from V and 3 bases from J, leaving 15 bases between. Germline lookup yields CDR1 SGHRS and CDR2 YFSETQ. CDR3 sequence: CASSLVGGFDEETQYF. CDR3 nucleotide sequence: TGCGCCAGCAGCTTGGTTGGGGGCTTTGATGAAGAGACCCAGTACTTC.

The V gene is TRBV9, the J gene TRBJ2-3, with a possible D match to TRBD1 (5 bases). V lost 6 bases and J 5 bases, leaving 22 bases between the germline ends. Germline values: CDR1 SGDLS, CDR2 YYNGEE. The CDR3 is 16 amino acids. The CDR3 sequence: CASNKQGSTAGDTQYF. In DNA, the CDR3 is TGTGCCAGCAACAAACAAGGATCGACAGCCGGAGATACGCAGTATTTT.

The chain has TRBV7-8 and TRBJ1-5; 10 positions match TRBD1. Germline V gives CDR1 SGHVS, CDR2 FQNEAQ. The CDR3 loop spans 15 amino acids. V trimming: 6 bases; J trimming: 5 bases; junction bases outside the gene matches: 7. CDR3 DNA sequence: TGTGCCAGCAGGGTCGGGACAGGGGAACATCAGCCCCAGCATTTT. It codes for CASRVGTGEHQPQHF.